Listed here is a single T cell receptor (beta chain). Its cognate antigen is unknown. The donors, aged about 6 to 95, were healthy Caucasians from Russia. The sample is drawn from a study of blood T cells in healthy people across ages. The study, taken as a whole, reports: It was not possible, with unsorted PBMCs, to conclusively compare naive and antigen-experienced cells. Roughly linear declines in TCR beta diversity per million T cells occurred with age.

The CDR3 totals 14 residues. The V gene's germline CDR1 is DFQATT and CDR2 SNEGSKA (reference sequence). The germline V and J ends were trimmed by 3 bases and 5 bases, with 16 bases remaining between them. A sample-barcoded 5' primer and a J-beta primer mix were used in a second PCR of roughly 7 to 11 cycles. In TCRdb, the 5' RACE reads were re-called with MiXCR into one record per CDR3 protein. Counted here are about 780,000 distinct CDR3 sequences, 62% occurring once; the ten biggest clones make up around a quarter. The source material was blood. This rearrangement joins TRBV20-1 to TRBJ2-5, with D perhaps assigned TRBD1 or TRBD2 (5 bases each). The sequence derives from a young man in good health. CDR3 sequence (DNA): TGCAGTGCTAGTGGGGCTCTGGGACCGGAGACCCAGTACTTC. This translates into CSASGALGPETQYF.